The rows below give T cell receptor beta chains drawn from one sample of a study of blood T cells in healthy people across ages. TCRdb re-called the 5' RACE reads with MiXCR, one entry per CDR3 protein. The sample has 1.5 million to 1.9 million distinct CDR3 sequences, roughly two fifths seen once; the top ten hold more than 4%. The sample comprised blood. The receptors shown here come from a woman aged 18-29 years in good health. Both conserved end residues are part of each CDR3. The D gene is left open where the match is weak. A row's size may be missing; if present it is once, few, many or a size class.

d_call: TRBD1; j_call: TRBJ1-5; v_call: TRBV27; clone_size: few; cdr3_aa: CASSLSFRGHDNQPQHF; cdr3_nt: TGTGCCAGCAGTTTATCGTTCAGGGGGCATGACAATCAGCCCCAGCATTTT
d_call: TRBD2; j_call: TRBJ2-1; v_call: TRBV20-1; clone_size: .; cdr3_aa: CSASTSGGDPYNEQFF; cdr3_nt: TGCAGTGCTAGTACTAGCGGGGGCGATCCCTACAATGAGCAGTTCTTC
d_call: .; j_call: TRBJ2-7; v_call: TRBV7-2; clone_size: .; cdr3_aa: CASSLSRDLYEQYF; cdr3_nt: TGTGCCAGCAGCTTATCCCGGGACCTCTACGAGCAGTACTTC
d_call: TRBD1; j_call: TRBJ1-6; v_call: TRBV12-3/TRBV12-4; clone_size: few; cdr3_aa: CASSWDRVNSPLHF; cdr3_nt: TGTGCCAGCAGTTGGGACAGGGTGAATTCACCCCTCCACTTT
d_call: TRBD1; j_call: TRBJ2-7; v_call: TRBV7-2; clone_size: .; cdr3_aa: CASSARTGYEQYF; cdr3_nt: TGTGCCAGCAGCGCCCGGACAGGGTACGAGCAGTACTTC
d_call: .; j_call: TRBJ1-1; v_call: TRBV15; clone_size: .; cdr3_aa: CATSRDAVNTEAFF; cdr3_nt: TGTGCCACCAGCAGAGATGCGGTGAACACTGAAGCTTTCTTT
d_call: .; j_call: TRBJ2-7; v_call: TRBV25-1; clone_size: .; cdr3_aa: CASSEDRDAYEQYF; cdr3_nt: TGTGCCAGCAGTGAAGATAGGGACGCCTACGAGCAGTACTTC
d_call: TRBD2; j_call: TRBJ2-1; v_call: TRBV9; clone_size: .; cdr3_aa: CASSEPTSGRISGYNEHFF; cdr3_nt: TGTGCCAGCAGCGAACCGACTAGCGGGAGGATATCGGGCTACAATGAGCATTTCTTC
d_call: TRBD1; j_call: TRBJ2-1; v_call: TRBV4-1; clone_size: once; cdr3_aa: CASSQDRDRKYYNEQFF; cdr3_nt: TGCGCCAGCAGCCAAGATCGGGACAGGAAGTACTACAATGAGCAGTTCTTC
d_call: .; j_call: TRBJ2-7; v_call: TRBV20-1; clone_size: few; cdr3_aa: CSASELESYEQYF; cdr3_nt: TGCAGTGCCTCTGAGCTCGAGTCCTACGAGCAGTACTTC
d_call: TRBD1; j_call: TRBJ2-3; v_call: TRBV30; clone_size: few; cdr3_aa: CAWGTGFSTDTQYF; cdr3_nt: TGTGCCTGGGGGACAGGCTTTAGCACAGATACGCAGTATTTT
d_call: .; j_call: TRBJ1-1; v_call: TRBV3-1; clone_size: .; cdr3_aa: CASSQDGTDGLAFF; cdr3_nt: TGTGCCAGCAGCCAAGATGGGACGGACGGTTTGGCTTTCTTT
d_call: TRBD1; j_call: TRBJ1-2; v_call: TRBV20-1; clone_size: few; cdr3_aa: CSAGTVAYGYTF; cdr3_nt: TGCAGTGCTGGGACAGTCGCCTATGGCTACACCTTC
d_call: .; j_call: TRBJ2-3; v_call: TRBV25-1; clone_size: .; cdr3_aa: CASRGKASTDTQYF; cdr3_nt: TGTGCCAGCCGGGGGAAGGCTAGCACAGATACGCAGTATTTT
d_call: TRBD2; j_call: TRBJ2-1; v_call: TRBV6-2/TRBV6-3; clone_size: .; cdr3_aa: CASSRTSGSSDEQFF; cdr3_nt: TGTGCCAGCAGTAGGACTAGCGGGAGTTCAGATGAGCAGTTCTTC
d_call: TRBD1; j_call: TRBJ2-1; v_call: TRBV5-1; clone_size: few; cdr3_aa: CASSPTTGGNEQFF; cdr3_nt: TGCGCCAGCAGCCCGACGACAGGGGGCAATGAGCAGTTCTTC
d_call: .; j_call: TRBJ2-1; v_call: TRBV7-9; clone_size: .; cdr3_aa: CASSLMGLGYNEQFF; cdr3_nt: TGTGCCAGCAGCTTAATGGGGTTAGGCTACAATGAGCAGTTCTTC
d_call: .; j_call: TRBJ2-5; v_call: TRBV29-1; clone_size: .; cdr3_aa: CSVYRDQETQYF; cdr3_nt: TGCAGCGTATACAGGGACCAAGAGACCCAGTACTTC
d_call: .; j_call: TRBJ1-2; v_call: TRBV9; clone_size: .; cdr3_aa: CASALPNYGYTF; cdr3_nt: TGTGCCAGCGCGTTGCCTAACTATGGCTACACCTTC
d_call: .; j_call: TRBJ2-7; v_call: TRBV28; clone_size: few; cdr3_aa: CASSPLGHIYEQYF; cdr3_nt: TGTGCCAGCAGTCCCCTAGGACATATATACGAGCAGTACTTC
d_call: TRBD2; j_call: TRBJ2-1; v_call: TRBV6-1; clone_size: .; cdr3_aa: CASSEELAGSSYNEQFF; cdr3_nt: TGTGCCAGCAGTGAAGAACTAGCGGGGAGCTCCTACAATGAGCAGTTCTTC
d_call: .; j_call: TRBJ1-5; v_call: TRBV20-1; clone_size: many; cdr3_aa: CSARLNSNQPQHF; cdr3_nt: TGCAGTGCGCGACTGAATAGCAATCAGCCCCAGCATTTT
d_call: TRBD2; j_call: TRBJ2-1; v_call: TRBV7-3; clone_size: once; cdr3_aa: CASANGRAVYNEQFF; cdr3_nt: TGTGCCAGCGCCAACGGGAGGGCCGTCTACAATGAGCAGTTCTTC
d_call: .; j_call: TRBJ2-1; v_call: TRBV24-1; clone_size: .; cdr3_aa: CATAHLRDLNNEQFF; cdr3_nt: TGTGCCACCGCTCACCTCCGGGACCTGAACAATGAGCAGTTCTTC
d_call: TRBD2; j_call: TRBJ2-3; v_call: TRBV7-2; clone_size: .; cdr3_aa: CASSVERGADTQYF; cdr3_nt: TGTGCCAGCAGCGTAGAGCGGGGCGCAGATACGCAGTATTTT
d_call: .; j_call: TRBJ1-2; v_call: TRBV20-1; clone_size: few; cdr3_aa: CSAAPNRGQTYGYTF; cdr3_nt: TGCAGTGCTGCCCCCAACCGGGGGCAAACCTATGGCTACACCTTC
d_call: TRBD1; j_call: TRBJ2-5; v_call: TRBV20-1; clone_size: .; cdr3_aa: CSASFSRGQLQETQYF; cdr3_nt: TGCAGTGCTAGTTTCTCAAGGGGACAGCTCCAAGAGACCCAGTACTTC
d_call: TRBD1; j_call: TRBJ2-3; v_call: TRBV29-1; clone_size: .; cdr3_aa: CSVVRGLSTDTQYF; cdr3_nt: TGCAGCGTTGTAAGGGGGCTCAGCACAGATACGCAGTATTTT
d_call: TRBD1; j_call: TRBJ2-1; v_call: TRBV5-1; clone_size: .; cdr3_aa: CASSLLPPGQIGNEQFF; cdr3_nt: TGCGCCAGCAGCCTACTCCCCCCGGGACAGATAGGCAATGAGCAGTTCTTC
d_call: TRBD1; j_call: TRBJ1-1; v_call: TRBV6-5; clone_size: once; cdr3_aa: CANSNPGQRNTEAFF; cdr3_nt: TGTGCCAACAGTAACCCGGGACAGAGGAACACTGAAGCTTTCTTT
d_call: .; j_call: TRBJ2-7; v_call: TRBV12-3/TRBV12-4; clone_size: .; cdr3_aa: CASSFPRDPYEQYF; cdr3_nt: TGTGCCAGCAGTTTCCCGCGGGACCCCTACGAGCAGTACTTC
d_call: .; j_call: TRBJ2-1; v_call: TRBV28; clone_size: .; cdr3_aa: CASSSGTIHNEQFF; cdr3_nt: TGTGCCAGCAGTTCCGGGACCATCCACAATGAGCAGTTCTTC
d_call: .; j_call: TRBJ2-3; v_call: TRBV6-6; clone_size: .; cdr3_aa: CASRRTGNTDTQYF; cdr3_nt: TGTGCCAGCAGGAGAACTGGCAACACAGATACGCAGTATTTT
d_call: .; j_call: TRBJ2-1; v_call: TRBV30; clone_size: .; cdr3_aa: CAWSVGYNEQFF; cdr3_nt: TGTGCCTGGAGTGTCGGATACAATGAGCAGTTCTTC
d_call: .; j_call: TRBJ1-2; v_call: TRBV7-9; clone_size: many; cdr3_aa: CASSLQGDGYTF; cdr3_nt: TGTGCCAGCAGTTTGCAAGGGGACGGCTACACCTTC
d_call: .; j_call: TRBJ1-2; v_call: TRBV7-2; clone_size: few; cdr3_aa: CASSLDSITGYTF; cdr3_nt: TGTGCCAGCAGCTTAGATTCGATCACTGGCTACACCTTC
d_call: .; j_call: TRBJ1-2; v_call: TRBV25-1; clone_size: .; cdr3_aa: CASSELPVGGYTF; cdr3_nt: TGTGCCAGCAGTGAATTACCAGTAGGTGGCTACACCTTC
d_call: TRBD1; j_call: TRBJ2-1; v_call: TRBV6-4; clone_size: few; cdr3_aa: CASSKQGKGDEQFF; cdr3_nt: TGTGCCAGCAGTAAACAGGGGAAAGGGGATGAGCAGTTCTTC
d_call: .; j_call: TRBJ2-7; v_call: TRBV9; clone_size: .; cdr3_aa: CASSVVGDPTYEQYF; cdr3_nt: TGTGCCAGCAGCGTAGTGGGGGACCCCACCTACGAGCAGTACTTC
d_call: .; j_call: TRBJ2-5; v_call: TRBV27; clone_size: .; cdr3_aa: CASSLNGGHPIETQYF; cdr3_nt: TGTGCCAGCAGTTTAAACGGGGGCCATCCTATAGAGACCCAGTACTTC
d_call: TRBD2; j_call: TRBJ2-7; v_call: TRBV6-2/TRBV6-3; clone_size: once; cdr3_aa: CDSSGLASSYNEQYF; cdr3_nt: TGTGACAGCAGCGGACTAGCGAGCTCCTACAATGAGCAGTACTTC
d_call: TRBD1; j_call: TRBJ2-7; v_call: TRBV7-9; clone_size: few; cdr3_aa: CASSHDRAYSYEQYF; cdr3_nt: TGTGCCAGCAGCCATGACAGGGCATACTCCTACGAGCAGTACTTC
d_call: .; j_call: TRBJ2-7; v_call: TRBV7-2; clone_size: few; cdr3_aa: CASRVPPSYEQYF; cdr3_nt: TGTGCCAGCAGAGTCCCTCCCTCCTACGAGCAGTACTTC
d_call: .; j_call: TRBJ2-2; v_call: TRBV7-2; clone_size: few; cdr3_aa: CASSSRLGASGELFF; cdr3_nt: TGTGCCAGCAGTTCAAGACTAGGTGCGTCCGGGGAGCTGTTTTTT
d_call: TRBD1; j_call: TRBJ2-2; v_call: TRBV11-2; clone_size: .; cdr3_aa: CASSLVVRSTGEYTGELFF; cdr3_nt: TGTGCCAGCAGCTTAGTGGTTCGGTCGACAGGGGAGTACACCGGGGAGCTGTTTTTT
d_call: TRBD1; j_call: TRBJ1-4; v_call: TRBV7-9; clone_size: few; cdr3_aa: CASSPSGGTNEKLFF; cdr3_nt: TGTGCCAGCAGCCCTTCAGGGGGCACTAATGAAAAACTGTTTTTT
d_call: TRBD2; j_call: TRBJ2-3; v_call: TRBV12-3/TRBV12-4; clone_size: few; cdr3_aa: CASKLAGGTDTQYF; cdr3_nt: TGTGCCAGCAAACTAGCGGGGGGCACAGATACGCAGTATTTT
d_call: .; j_call: TRBJ1-5; v_call: TRBV18; clone_size: few; cdr3_aa: CASSRTVNSNQPQHF; cdr3_nt: TGTGCCAGCTCACGGACGGTTAATAGCAACCAGCCCCAGCATTTT
d_call: .; j_call: TRBJ2-7; v_call: TRBV20-1; clone_size: .; cdr3_aa: CSAPYLGVNEQYF; cdr3_nt: TGCAGTGCTCCCTATCTGGGGGTCAATGAGCAGTACTTC
d_call: .; j_call: TRBJ2-7; v_call: TRBV23-1; clone_size: .; cdr3_aa: CASSQRARSSYEQYF; cdr3_nt: TGCGCCAGCAGTCAACGGGCCCGAAGTTCCTACGAGCAGTACTTC
d_call: .; j_call: TRBJ1-2; v_call: TRBV25-1; clone_size: .; cdr3_aa: CASSELGAGRGYGYTF; cdr3_nt: TGTGCCAGCAGTGAATTAGGGGCAGGGAGAGGATATGGCTACACCTTC
d_call: .; j_call: TRBJ2-3; v_call: TRBV2; clone_size: .; cdr3_aa: CASSALKFDTQYF; cdr3_nt: TGTGCCAGCAGTGCTCTAAAGTTCGATACGCAGTATTTT
d_call: .; j_call: TRBJ2-1; v_call: TRBV5-6; clone_size: .; cdr3_aa: CASSLVGVNNEQFF; cdr3_nt: TGTGCCAGCAGCTTGGTCGGGGTCAACAATGAGCAGTTCTTC
d_call: TRBD1; j_call: TRBJ2-7; v_call: TRBV6-5; clone_size: .; cdr3_aa: CASKKDRGAEQYF; cdr3_nt: TGTGCCAGCAAAAAGGACAGGGGGGCCGAGCAGTACTTC
d_call: .; j_call: TRBJ2-3; v_call: TRBV10-3; clone_size: .; cdr3_aa: CAISDFEGTDTQYF; cdr3_nt: TGTGCCATCAGTGATTTTGAGGGCACAGATACGCAGTATTTT
d_call: .; j_call: TRBJ2-3; v_call: TRBV12-3/TRBV12-4; clone_size: .; cdr3_aa: CASTPGWADTDTQYF; cdr3_nt: TGTGCCAGTACCCCGGGGTGGGCTGACACAGATACGCAGTATTTT
d_call: .; j_call: TRBJ2-7; v_call: TRBV12-5; clone_size: many; cdr3_aa: CASGPAFGYEQYF; cdr3_nt: TGTGCTAGTGGTCCAGCCTTTGGGTACGAGCAGTACTTC